These 21 T cell receptor beta chains originate from one sample sequenced in a study of cytomegalovirus exposure and HLA in healthy donors (dated by TCRdb to 2016 to 2017). The library was obtained by the immunoSEQ multiplex PCR assay. The multiplex PCR relied on a mix of 60 forward primers for TCR Vbeta segments and 13 reverse primers for TCR Jbeta segments. The clones in this table, taken by TCRdb from immuneACCESS, are in-frame only. Not every clone is retained; where verified, under half of the shortfall comes from an unresolved V gene, and the cause of the rest is unknown. Present in this sample are about 130,000 clones, 75% of which were seen just once. The ten largest clones take up around 3% of the sample. The sample was PBMCs. The source of these receptors is a woman aged 45-65 years in good health and CMV-seronegative.

The V gene is TRBV19, the J gene TRBJ1-6, with no clear D. Looked up from germline, CDR1 is LNHDA and CDR2 is SQIVND (reference sequence). The CDR3 runs to 15 residues. The germline V and J ends were trimmed by 7 bases and 10 bases, with 20 bases remaining between them. CDR3 bases: TGTGCCAGTACCCTACTACCGGGTAAAGGCTCACCCCTCCACTTT. This gives the protein CASTLLPGKGSPLHF.

The chain's CDR3 is CAWRGLTGPSNQPQHF. CDR3 DNA sequence: TGTGCCTGGAGGGGCTTGACAGGCCCTAGCAATCAGCCCCAGCATTTT. The gene calls are TRBV30 and TRBJ1-5; D is possibly TRBD1 (6 bases). The germline V gene encodes CDR1 GTSNPN and CDR2 SVGIG (reference sequence). V was shortened by 3 bases and J by 0 bases, with 15 bases between the two germline ends. This CDR3 comprises 16 residues.

The rearrangement links TRBV7-3 to TRBJ2-5; weak D call: TRBD2 (6 bases). The CDR3 covers 15 residues. The germline V gene has CDR1 SGHTA and CDR2 FQGTGA. V lost 0 bases and J 4 bases, leaving 12 bases between the germline ends. CDR3 region: CASSLTGGAGETQYF. CDR3 in DNA: TGTGCCAGCAGCTTAACGGGAGGAGCGGGAGAGACCCAGTACTTC.

A few counts support this clone. V gene TRBV5-4 combines with J gene TRBJ2-3, with D uncertain. The V gene's germline CDR1 is SGHNT and CDR2 YYREEE (reference sequence). V lost 2 bases to trimming and J lost 0 bases, with 10 bases between them. This CDR3 has 15 residues. In nucleotides, the CDR3 is TGTGCCAGCAGCTTAGGCGCGACTAGCACAGATACGCAGTATTTT. It yields the protein CASSLGATSTDTQYF.

Comment on this clone: Sequence at one end of the junction differs from germline and may be a read error. The genes are TRBV11-2 and TRBJ1-5; 9 bases are shared with TRBD1. Per the germline V gene, CDR1 is SGHAT and CDR2 is FQNNGV. The CDR3 is made up of 15 amino acids. In DNA form, the CDR3 reads TGTGCCAGCAGCCTAGACAGGGGGGGCAATCAGCCCCAGCATTTT. Protein: CASSLDRGGNQPQHF.

This rearrangement joins TRBV5-4 to TRBJ2-1; 7 bases fit TRBD2. The CDR3 has 16 residues. Unmatched junction bases numbered 18, after V lost 6 bases and J lost 9 bases. Germline V lookup: CDR1 SGHNT, CDR2 YYREEE (reference sequence). CDR3 protein: CASTPGEGGLNGEQFF. Here the CDR3 DNA reads TGTGCCAGCACCCCCGGGGAGGGTGGGCTGAATGGTGAGCAGTTCTTC.

This chain connects TRBV7-8 to TRBJ2-5; D remains ambiguous. Looked up from germline, CDR1 is SGHVS and CDR2 is FQNEAQ. The CDR3 extends over 19 amino acids. V dropped 5 bases and J dropped 2 bases, with 27 bases sitting between them. In DNA, the CDR3 is TGTGCCAGCAGCAACCCCCTCACTCGAAAAGCGCCGAGACAAGAGACCCAGTACTTC. It encodes CASSNPLTRKAPRQETQYF.

This chain uses TRBV29-1 with TRBJ2-3; 7 bases are a match to TRBD1. Looked up from germline, CDR1 is SQVTM and CDR2 is ANQGSEA. After removal of 6 bases from V and 4 bases from J, the junction contained 10 bases not matched to a gene. This CDR3 contains 14 residues. In nucleotides, the CDR3 is TGCAGCGTGGGGCCAGGGGGAGTCTCAGATACGCAGTATTTT. Translating it yields CSVGPGGVSDTQYF.

The genes are TRBV28 and TRBJ1-1; no clear D. The CDR3 extends over 15 amino acids. V was shortened by 6 bases and J by 3 bases, with 17 bases between the two germline ends. Per germline, CDR1 MDHEN and CDR2 SYDVKM. CDR3 amino acids: CASSPRGRADTEAFF. CDR3 nucleotides: TGTGCCAGCAGCCCTCGCGGGCGGGCGGACACTGAAGCTTTCTTT. The full variable domain, completed using reference TRBV28 and TRBJ1-1, is DVKVTQSSRYLVKRTGEKVFLECVQDMDHENMFWYRQDPGLGLRLIYFSYDVKMKEKGDIPEGYSVSREKKERFSLILESASTNQTSMYLCASSPRGRADTEAFFGQGTRLTVV.

In its sample, this clone was seen a few times. V gene TRBV21-1 combines with J gene TRBJ2-7; TRBD2 is taken as the D call from the table, unchecked against the DNA. TRBV21-1 is tagged as a pseudogene. The CDR3 is made up of 16 amino acids. The CDR3 loop reads CASTFKGAGSSYEQYF. The CDR3 region has the DNA TGTGCCAGCACCTTTAAAGGAGCCGGGAGCTCCTACGAGCAGTACTTC.

This chain joins TRBV7-8 and TRBJ2-7; 11 bases align to TRBD1. CDR1 and CDR2 (germline): SGHVS, FQNEAQ. CDR3 size: 15 residues. Trimming took 3 bases from V and 3 from J; bases not matched to a gene: 4. The CDR3 loop is CASSLGQGVVYEQYF. CDR3 nucleotides: TGTGCCAGCAGCTTGGGACAGGGGGTCGTCTACGAGCAGTACTTC.

The rearrangement uses TRBV6-1 and TRBJ1-1; TRBD1 matches at 7 bases. This CDR3 has 15 residues. Germline lookup yields CDR1 MNHNS and CDR2 SASEGT. Trimming removed 8 bases from V and 0 bases from J; junction bases left unmatched: 9. The CDR3 reads CASLDRAHMNTEAFF. CDR3 DNA: TGTGCCAGCCTAGACAGGGCCCACATGAACACTGAAGCTTTCTTT.

The chain links TRBV13 to TRBJ1-1; D ambiguous. Looked up from germline, CDR1 is PRHDT and CDR2 is FYEKMQ (reference sequence). The V and J ends lost 5 bases and 0 bases respectively, with 13 bases between them. The CDR3 runs to 15 residues. CDR3 protein: CASSAELAVNTEAFF. CDR3 in DNA: TGTGCCAGCAGCGCTGAATTGGCGGTGAACACTGAAGCTTTCTTT.

The rearrangement links TRBV5-1 to TRBJ2-7; possible D gene TRBD1, 5 bases. The CDR3 runs 16 residues. Germline CDR1 is SGHRS and CDR2 is YFSETQ. Trimming cost V 3 bases and J 3 bases, with 19 bases left between them. Here the CDR3 DNA reads TGCGCCAGCAGCTCCGCGTTAGGGGAAGGGGACTACGAGCAGTACTTC. The encoded protein is CASSSALGEGDYEQYF.

This sequence joins TRBV9 and TRBJ2-2, with TRBD2 matching over 7 bases. The CDR3 has 16 residues. J gave up 3 bases and V 4 bases, and 9 bases lay outside the gene matches. Looked up from germline, CDR1 is SGDLS and CDR2 is YYNGEE. In nucleotides, the CDR3 is TGTGCCAGCAGCACTCCAGTTGCGGGAGACACCGGGGAGCTGTTTTTT. Its protein product is CASSTPVAGDTGELFF.

The chain carries TRBV28 and TRBJ1-4; 7 bases are shared with TRBD1. The J segment lost 5 bases and the V segment lost 7 bases, leaving 7 bases of the junction unmatched. Germline CDR1 reads MDHEN; CDR2 reads SYDVKM. The CDR3 sequence is 14 residues long. Here the CDR3 DNA reads TGTGCCAGCATTTCGGGACAGCTAAATGAAAAACTGTTTTTT. This codes for CASISGQLNEKLFF.

This clone has a single count. The genes are TRBV30 and TRBJ1-6; D may be TRBD1 (5 bases). CDR3 length: 12 amino acids. From germline, CDR1 is GTSNPN and CDR2 SVGIG (reference sequence). In DNA, the CDR3 is TGTGCTTTTGGGACTCCCAATTCACCCCTCCACTTT. It is translated as CAFGTPNSPLHF.

The J gene is TRBJ2-5, the V gene TRBV27; 9 bases are shared with TRBD1. From germline, CDR1 is MNHEY and CDR2 SMNVEV (reference sequence). Trimming took 6 bases from V and 2 from J; bases not matched to a gene: 10. The CDR3 has 16 amino acids. In DNA, the CDR3 is TGTGCCAGCAGCCTCAGCCCCGGGACAGGGCAAGAGACCCAGTACTTC. It encodes CASSLSPGTGQETQYF.

This clone was picked up a small number of times. The rearrangement uses TRBV29-1 and TRBJ2-2; D is ambiguous. Trimming left V 4 bases short and J 0 bases short, with 9 bases between. The CDR3 is 14 amino acids. Germline CDR1 reads SQVTM; CDR2 reads ANQGSEA. The CDR3 coding sequence is TGCAGCGTTGGTTCAGCGTCGAACACCGGGGAGCTGTTTTTT. This codes for CSVGSASNTGELFF.

This chain uses TRBV11-2 with TRBJ1-1; D not resolved. The V end was cut by 3 bases, the J end by 4 bases, with 12 bases between. CDR3 size: 14 residues. Per the germline V gene, CDR1 is SGHAT and CDR2 is FQNNGV. The CDR3 sequence: CASSFGEIGTEAFF. CDR3 sequence (DNA): TGTGCCAGCAGCTTTGGGGAGATTGGCACTGAAGCTTTCTTT.

This clone has only one observation. V gene TRBV19 combines with J gene TRBJ2-1; possibly TRBD2 for D (6 bases). This CDR3 comprises 16 residues. Deletions cut 1 base from V and 8 bases from J, with 18 bases between. Germline V CDR1 and CDR2: LNHDA, SQIVND (reference sequence). This chain's CDR3 is CASSIGGTRGFYEQFF. DNA of the CDR3: TGTGCCAGTAGTATAGGAGGGACTCGGGGATTTTATGAGCAGTTCTTC. The full variable domain, with the rest looked up from reference TRBV19 and TRBJ2-1, is DGGITQSPKYLFRKEGQNVTLSCEQNLNHDAMYWYRQDPGQGLRLIYYSQIVNDFQKGDIAEGYSVSREKKESFPLTVTSAQKNPTAFYLCASSIGGTRGFYEQFFGPGTRLTVL.